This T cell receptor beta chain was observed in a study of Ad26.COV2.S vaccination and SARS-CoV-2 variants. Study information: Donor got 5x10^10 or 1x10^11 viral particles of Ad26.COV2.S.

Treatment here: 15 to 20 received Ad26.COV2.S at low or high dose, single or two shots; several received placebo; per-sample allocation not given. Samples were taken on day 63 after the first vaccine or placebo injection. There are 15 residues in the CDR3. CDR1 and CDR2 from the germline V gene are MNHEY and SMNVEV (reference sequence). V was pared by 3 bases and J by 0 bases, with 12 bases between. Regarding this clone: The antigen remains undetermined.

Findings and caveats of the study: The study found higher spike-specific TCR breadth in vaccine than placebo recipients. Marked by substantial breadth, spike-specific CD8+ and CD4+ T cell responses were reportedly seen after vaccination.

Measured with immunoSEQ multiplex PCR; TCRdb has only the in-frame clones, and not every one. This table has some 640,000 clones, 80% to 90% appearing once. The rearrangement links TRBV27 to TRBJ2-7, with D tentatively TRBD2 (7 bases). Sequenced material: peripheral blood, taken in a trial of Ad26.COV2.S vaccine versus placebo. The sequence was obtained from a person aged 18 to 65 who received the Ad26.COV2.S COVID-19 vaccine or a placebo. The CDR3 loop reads CASSFSGGRSYEQYF. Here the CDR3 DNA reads TGTGCCAGCAGTTTCTCGGGGGGCCGCTCCTACGAGCAGTACTTC.